This T cell receptor (beta chain) was observed in a study of CD8 T cells in Susac syndrome. The CDR3 has 13 residues. V was pared by 7 bases and J by 5 bases, with 14 bases between. Purification of the CD8+ and CD4+ T cells relied on negative isolation, and TEMRA cells underwent FACS enrichment. The RNA, roughly 0.5 to 1 ug, was put through reverse transcription using random hexamers. With immunoSEQ multiplex PCR, TCR beta CDR3 was amplified across 54 Vbeta and 13 Jbeta. TCRdb reanalysed the immunoSEQ multiplex PCR reads using MiXCR and keeps one entry per CDR3 protein. Of around 170,000 distinct CDR3 sequences in the sample, under 95% were seen once. Turning to this clonotype: Its antigen is as yet unknown.

Study-wide results and limits: A relatively small number of individuals underwent TCR sequencing and HLA analysis.

The sequenced material came from CD4+ T cells from PBMCs. The clonotype comes from a human donor in good health. V and J are TRBV12-3 or TRBV12-4 and TRBJ1-1; D gene unclear. CDR3 coding DNA: TGTGCCAGCACCTCAGATGTGGGAACTGAAGCTTTCTTT. This sequence encodes CASTSDVGTEAFF.